Listed below are T cell receptor beta chains from one sample, sequenced in a study of response to subunit inactivated influenza vaccine. One entry per CDR3 protein results from TCRdb running MiXCR on the RT-PCR reads. The sample has around 850,000 distinct CDR3 sequences; under 20% are singletons. This sample comprised PBMCs from blood, obtained about 5 days after vaccination. The source is a man in his forties or fifties who received an inactivated influenza vaccine. The CDR3 runs from the conserved cysteine through the conserved F or W. The size entry is marked missing in some rows and otherwise reads once, few, many or a size class.

>TRBV25-1|-|TRBJ2-1
CASSELSQAKDEQFF
>TRBV28|few|TRBJ2-7
CASSLDRGFNEQYF
>TRBV5-1|few|TRBJ2-7
CASSLAGTLGYEQYF
>TRBV28|-|TRBJ2-2
CASKGARKNTGELFF
>TRBV11-2|-|TRBJ2-3
CASSLVAEQGRSTDTQYF
>TRBV20-1|few|TRBJ1-5
CSARLGNQPQHF
>TRBV7-2|-|TRBJ2-5
CASSSGSTPGTQYF
>TRBV6-5|few|TRBJ2-1
CASSWTGKAYNEQFF
>TRBV10-3|few|TRBJ1-6
CAISQFAGITYNSPLHF
>TRBV7-8|few|TRBJ2-6
CASGVARRFSGANVLTF
>TRBV14|-|TRBJ2-7
CASSHWDSSYEQYF